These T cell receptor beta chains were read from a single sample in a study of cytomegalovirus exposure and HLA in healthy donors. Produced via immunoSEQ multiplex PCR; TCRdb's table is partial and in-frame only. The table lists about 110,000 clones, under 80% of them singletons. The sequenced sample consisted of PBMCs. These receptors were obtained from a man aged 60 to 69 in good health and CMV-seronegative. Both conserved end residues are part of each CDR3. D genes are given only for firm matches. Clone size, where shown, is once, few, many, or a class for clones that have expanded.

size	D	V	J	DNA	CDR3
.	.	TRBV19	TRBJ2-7	TGTGCCAGTAGTATAGACAGGGACTACGAGCAGTACTTC	CASSIDRDYEQYF
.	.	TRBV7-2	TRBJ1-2	TGTGCCAGCACCTTAGGGATATCAGGCTATGGCTACACCTTC	CASTLGISGYGYTF
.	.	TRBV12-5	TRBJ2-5	TGTGCTAGTGGTTTGGGCCCAGCGAACCAAGAGACCCAGTACTTC	CASGLGPANQETQYF
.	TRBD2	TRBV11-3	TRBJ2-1	TGTGCCAGCAGCTCGCCCAAGACTAGCGGGGTGGCTGAGCAGTTCTTC	CASSSPKTSGVAEQFF
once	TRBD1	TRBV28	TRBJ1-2	TGTGCCAGCAGTTTACAGGGGACAGGATCCTATGGCTACACCTTC	CASSLQGTGSYGYTF
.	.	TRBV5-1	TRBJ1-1	TGCGCCAGCAGCGGGACCACAGGGTACACTGAAGCTTTCTTT	CASSGTTGYTEAFF
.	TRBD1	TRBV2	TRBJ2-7	TGTGCCAGCTCCCAGTCGACAGGGGGATGGATCGAGCAGTACTTC	CASSQSTGGWIEQYF
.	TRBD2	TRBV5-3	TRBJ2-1	TGTGCCAGAAGCTTGCAGCGGGGGAGCCACAGCTCCTACAATGAGCAGTTCTTC	CARSLQRGSHSSYNEQFF
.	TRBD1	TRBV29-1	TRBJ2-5	TGCAGCGCCGGGACAGGGAGGTACGAAGAGACCCAGTACTTC	CSAGTGRYEETQYF
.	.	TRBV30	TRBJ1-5	TGTGCCTGGAGTATCCGGGATCGCTGGGGTCAGCCCCAGCATTTT	CAWSIRDRWGQPQHF
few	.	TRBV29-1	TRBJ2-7	TGCAGCGTCGATGGTGTAGGGGGATTTGAATACGAGCAGTACTTC	CSVDGVGGFEYEQYF
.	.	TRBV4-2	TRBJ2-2	TGTGCCAGCAGCCACGACGTAGGGGGGGCCACCGGGGAGCTGTTTTTT	CASSHDVGGATGELFF
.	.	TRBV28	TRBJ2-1	TGTGCCAGCAGTCGCAGCGGAATGAGCTCCTACAATGAGCAGTTCTTC	CASSRSGMSSYNEQFF
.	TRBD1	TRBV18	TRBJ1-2	TGTGCCAGCTCACCGGGGACAGGGTTCGATGGCTACACCTTC	CASSPGTGFDGYTF
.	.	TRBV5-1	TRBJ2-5	TGCGCCAGCAGCTTGGGTGAGAGGGAAGAGACCCAGTACTTC	CASSLGEREETQYF
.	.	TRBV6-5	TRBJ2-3	TGTGCCAGCAGTTACGCCATTAGAGATACGCAGTATTTT	CASSYAIRDTQYF
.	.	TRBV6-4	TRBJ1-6	TGTGCCAGCAGTCTCCGGGGGGGCGGAGGAACCTATAATTCACCCCTCCACTTT	CASSLRGGGGTYNSPLHF
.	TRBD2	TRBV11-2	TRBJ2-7	TGTGCCAGCAGCTCTACGGGGGGTGGGTACGAGCAGTACTTC	CASSSTGGGYEQYF
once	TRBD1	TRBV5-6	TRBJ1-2	TGTGCCAGCAGCCGCAGGGGGCTGATCTATGGCTACACCTTC	CASSRRGLIYGYTF
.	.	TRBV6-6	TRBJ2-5	TGTGCCAGCGGACTGGGGGGTAGGGGAGAGACCCAGTACTTC	CASGLGGRGETQYF
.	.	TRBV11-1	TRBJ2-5	TGTGCCAGCAACCTATCTCCTCGGGAGACCCAGTACTTC	CASNLSPRETQYF